A single sample gave rise to the 2 T cell receptor beta chains below, sequenced in a study of T-cell reconstitution after alpha-beta-depleted transplantation in children. The authors prepared the TCRbeta library with unique molecular identifiers. From the PCR reads, TCRdb called clonotypes with MiXCR, one entry per CDR3 protein. The sample lists about 250,000 distinct CDR3 sequences, 20% to 30% occurring once. Specimen: PBMCs, mostly from graft donor cells, collected 360 days after TCRalphabeta/CD19-depleted stem cell transplant. The receptor source for this set is a female patient aged 2 to 10 who had a stem cell transplant for congenital amegakaryocytic thrombocytopenia, so the T cells may come from the graft donor.

This clonotype was detected only a few times. This chain links TRBV5-1 with TRBJ2-1, with 7 bases matching TRBD2. J gave up 2 bases and V 5 bases, and 10 bases lay outside the gene matches. The length of the CDR3 is 16 residues. CDR1 and CDR2 (germline): SGHRS, YFSETQ. The CDR3: CASRPGAGNAYNEQFF. CDR3 coding DNA: TGCGCCAGCAGACCCGGAGCGGGAAACGCCTACAATGAGCAGTTCTTC.

A remark on this clonotype: Here the CDR3 omits its conserved ending phenylalanine or tryptophan, so a read error is the likely source. The chain joins TRBV4-1 to TRBJ2-5; 11 bases match TRBD1. The CDR3 spans 16 residues. J was trimmed by 4 bases and V by 1 base; bases with no gene match: 5. The germline V gene encodes CDR1 MGHRA and CDR2 YSYEKL. CDR3 amino acids: CASSQVMGQGVETQYV. The CDR3 coding sequence is TGCGCCAGCAGCCAAGTGATGGGACAGGGGGTAGAGACCCAGTACGTC.